This TCR beta chain comes out of a study of early T cells in non-severe SARS-CoV-2 infection. At the level of the study: The input, bulk RNA from unsorted whole blood, was sequenced, and chains were unpaired.

Study results and caveats: In VDJdb matching, anti-spike CD8 responses were favored while private and CD4 specificities went missing.

Ten or more counts support this clonotype. Its target is not known. V was trimmed by 6 bases and J by 4 bases, leaving 7 bases between them. Germline loops: CDR1 MNHEY, CDR2 SMNVEV (reference sequence). This CDR3 region has 12 residues. cDNA molecules, individually, were tagged with unique molecular identifiers. TCRdb re-derived calls from the 5' RACE reads in MiXCR, one entry per CDR3 protein. The table has 15,000 to 20,000 distinct CDR3 sequences, 5.9% seen once; the top ten hold about 6%. The origin of this receptor is an adult who was a healthcare worker with PCR-confirmed SARS-CoV-2 infection or an uninfected control (not recorded which). The specimen was whole blood. The chain couples TRBV27 to TRBJ2-1; perhaps TRBD2 as D (5 bases). CDR3: CASRGGYNEQFF. The CDR3 nucleotides read TGTGCCAGCAGGGGCGGGTACAATGAGCAGTTCTTC.